Detailed here is one T cell receptor (beta chain). As processed by the authors: Scientists estimated how many nucleated cells there were by amplifying reference gene primers. The data were produced by immunoSEQ multiplex PCR, yet TCRdb's version contains in-frame clones alone and is incomplete. V, J and clone size derive from that table, while D and trimming were established from the DNA sequence. This sample yields approximately 230,000 clones, of which just over 85% are seen a single time; approximately 1.7% belongs to the top ten. Cohort 3 recovery required two negative PCRs, clearance, or symptom resolution. CDR3 size: 14 residues. Germline V gene lookup returns CDR1 MNHEY and CDR2 SMNVEV (reference sequence). Trimming stripped 6 bases from V and 7 bases from J, with 15 bases between. The data stem from a study of blood T cell repertoires in COVID-19. Study as a whole: Sample material is recorded as cDNA or gDNA derived from T cells, B-cell-depleted T cells, or PBMCs.

This receptor was obtained from a man in his forties or fifties who had recovered from COVID-19. Sequenced input: PBMCs or T cells enriched from blood (not recorded which). The V gene is TRBV27, the J gene TRBJ2-2; D might be TRBD2 (6 bases). CDR3 DNA sequence: TGTGCCAGCAGCCCGGTGACTAGTGGCGGGGAGCTGTTTTTT. Its translation is CASSPVTSGGELFF.